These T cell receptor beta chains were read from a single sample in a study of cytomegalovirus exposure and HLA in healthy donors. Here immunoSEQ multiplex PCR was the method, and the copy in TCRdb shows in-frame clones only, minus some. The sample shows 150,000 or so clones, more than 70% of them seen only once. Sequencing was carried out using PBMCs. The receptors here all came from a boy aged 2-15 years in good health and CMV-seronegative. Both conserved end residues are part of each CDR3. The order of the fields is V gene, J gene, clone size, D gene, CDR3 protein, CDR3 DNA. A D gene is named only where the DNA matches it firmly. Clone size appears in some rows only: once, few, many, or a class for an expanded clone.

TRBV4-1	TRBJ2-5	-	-	CASSQDSAQETQYF	TGCGCCAGCAGCCAAGACAGCGCTCAAGAGACCCAGTACTTC
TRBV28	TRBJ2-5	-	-	CASSLATAGAGETQYF	TGTGCCAGCAGTTTGGCTACGGCAGGGGCGGGAGAGACCCAGTACTTC
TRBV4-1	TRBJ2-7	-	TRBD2	CASSPLMTSGSPHEQYF	TGCGCCAGCAGCCCTTTGATGACTAGCGGGAGCCCCCACGAGCAGTACTTC
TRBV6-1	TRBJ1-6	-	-	CASSDSTTVQNSPLHF	TGTGCCAGCAGTGATTCGACGACAGTACAGAATTCACCCCTCCACTTT
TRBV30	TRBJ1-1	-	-	CAWGLNEAFF	TGTGCCTGGGGGCTAAACGAAGCTTTCTTT
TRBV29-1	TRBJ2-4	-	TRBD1	CSAGQGDNIQYF	TGCAGCGCCGGACAGGGTGACAACATTCAGTACTTC
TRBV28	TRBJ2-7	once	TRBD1	CASSFRDRANEQYF	TGTGCCAGCAGTTTCCGGGACAGGGCCAACGAGCAGTACTTC
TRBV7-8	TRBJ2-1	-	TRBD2	CASSLSGSNYNEQFF	TGTGCCAGCAGCCTGAGCGGGAGTAACTACAATGAGCAGTTCTTC
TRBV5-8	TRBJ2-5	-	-	CASSLARSPAQYF	TGTGCCAGCAGCTTGGCCAGGTCCCCTGCGCAGTACTTC
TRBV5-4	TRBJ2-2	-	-	CASSPPGGATGELFF	TGTGCCAGCAGCCCGCCGGGCGGGGCTACCGGGGAGCTGTTTTTT